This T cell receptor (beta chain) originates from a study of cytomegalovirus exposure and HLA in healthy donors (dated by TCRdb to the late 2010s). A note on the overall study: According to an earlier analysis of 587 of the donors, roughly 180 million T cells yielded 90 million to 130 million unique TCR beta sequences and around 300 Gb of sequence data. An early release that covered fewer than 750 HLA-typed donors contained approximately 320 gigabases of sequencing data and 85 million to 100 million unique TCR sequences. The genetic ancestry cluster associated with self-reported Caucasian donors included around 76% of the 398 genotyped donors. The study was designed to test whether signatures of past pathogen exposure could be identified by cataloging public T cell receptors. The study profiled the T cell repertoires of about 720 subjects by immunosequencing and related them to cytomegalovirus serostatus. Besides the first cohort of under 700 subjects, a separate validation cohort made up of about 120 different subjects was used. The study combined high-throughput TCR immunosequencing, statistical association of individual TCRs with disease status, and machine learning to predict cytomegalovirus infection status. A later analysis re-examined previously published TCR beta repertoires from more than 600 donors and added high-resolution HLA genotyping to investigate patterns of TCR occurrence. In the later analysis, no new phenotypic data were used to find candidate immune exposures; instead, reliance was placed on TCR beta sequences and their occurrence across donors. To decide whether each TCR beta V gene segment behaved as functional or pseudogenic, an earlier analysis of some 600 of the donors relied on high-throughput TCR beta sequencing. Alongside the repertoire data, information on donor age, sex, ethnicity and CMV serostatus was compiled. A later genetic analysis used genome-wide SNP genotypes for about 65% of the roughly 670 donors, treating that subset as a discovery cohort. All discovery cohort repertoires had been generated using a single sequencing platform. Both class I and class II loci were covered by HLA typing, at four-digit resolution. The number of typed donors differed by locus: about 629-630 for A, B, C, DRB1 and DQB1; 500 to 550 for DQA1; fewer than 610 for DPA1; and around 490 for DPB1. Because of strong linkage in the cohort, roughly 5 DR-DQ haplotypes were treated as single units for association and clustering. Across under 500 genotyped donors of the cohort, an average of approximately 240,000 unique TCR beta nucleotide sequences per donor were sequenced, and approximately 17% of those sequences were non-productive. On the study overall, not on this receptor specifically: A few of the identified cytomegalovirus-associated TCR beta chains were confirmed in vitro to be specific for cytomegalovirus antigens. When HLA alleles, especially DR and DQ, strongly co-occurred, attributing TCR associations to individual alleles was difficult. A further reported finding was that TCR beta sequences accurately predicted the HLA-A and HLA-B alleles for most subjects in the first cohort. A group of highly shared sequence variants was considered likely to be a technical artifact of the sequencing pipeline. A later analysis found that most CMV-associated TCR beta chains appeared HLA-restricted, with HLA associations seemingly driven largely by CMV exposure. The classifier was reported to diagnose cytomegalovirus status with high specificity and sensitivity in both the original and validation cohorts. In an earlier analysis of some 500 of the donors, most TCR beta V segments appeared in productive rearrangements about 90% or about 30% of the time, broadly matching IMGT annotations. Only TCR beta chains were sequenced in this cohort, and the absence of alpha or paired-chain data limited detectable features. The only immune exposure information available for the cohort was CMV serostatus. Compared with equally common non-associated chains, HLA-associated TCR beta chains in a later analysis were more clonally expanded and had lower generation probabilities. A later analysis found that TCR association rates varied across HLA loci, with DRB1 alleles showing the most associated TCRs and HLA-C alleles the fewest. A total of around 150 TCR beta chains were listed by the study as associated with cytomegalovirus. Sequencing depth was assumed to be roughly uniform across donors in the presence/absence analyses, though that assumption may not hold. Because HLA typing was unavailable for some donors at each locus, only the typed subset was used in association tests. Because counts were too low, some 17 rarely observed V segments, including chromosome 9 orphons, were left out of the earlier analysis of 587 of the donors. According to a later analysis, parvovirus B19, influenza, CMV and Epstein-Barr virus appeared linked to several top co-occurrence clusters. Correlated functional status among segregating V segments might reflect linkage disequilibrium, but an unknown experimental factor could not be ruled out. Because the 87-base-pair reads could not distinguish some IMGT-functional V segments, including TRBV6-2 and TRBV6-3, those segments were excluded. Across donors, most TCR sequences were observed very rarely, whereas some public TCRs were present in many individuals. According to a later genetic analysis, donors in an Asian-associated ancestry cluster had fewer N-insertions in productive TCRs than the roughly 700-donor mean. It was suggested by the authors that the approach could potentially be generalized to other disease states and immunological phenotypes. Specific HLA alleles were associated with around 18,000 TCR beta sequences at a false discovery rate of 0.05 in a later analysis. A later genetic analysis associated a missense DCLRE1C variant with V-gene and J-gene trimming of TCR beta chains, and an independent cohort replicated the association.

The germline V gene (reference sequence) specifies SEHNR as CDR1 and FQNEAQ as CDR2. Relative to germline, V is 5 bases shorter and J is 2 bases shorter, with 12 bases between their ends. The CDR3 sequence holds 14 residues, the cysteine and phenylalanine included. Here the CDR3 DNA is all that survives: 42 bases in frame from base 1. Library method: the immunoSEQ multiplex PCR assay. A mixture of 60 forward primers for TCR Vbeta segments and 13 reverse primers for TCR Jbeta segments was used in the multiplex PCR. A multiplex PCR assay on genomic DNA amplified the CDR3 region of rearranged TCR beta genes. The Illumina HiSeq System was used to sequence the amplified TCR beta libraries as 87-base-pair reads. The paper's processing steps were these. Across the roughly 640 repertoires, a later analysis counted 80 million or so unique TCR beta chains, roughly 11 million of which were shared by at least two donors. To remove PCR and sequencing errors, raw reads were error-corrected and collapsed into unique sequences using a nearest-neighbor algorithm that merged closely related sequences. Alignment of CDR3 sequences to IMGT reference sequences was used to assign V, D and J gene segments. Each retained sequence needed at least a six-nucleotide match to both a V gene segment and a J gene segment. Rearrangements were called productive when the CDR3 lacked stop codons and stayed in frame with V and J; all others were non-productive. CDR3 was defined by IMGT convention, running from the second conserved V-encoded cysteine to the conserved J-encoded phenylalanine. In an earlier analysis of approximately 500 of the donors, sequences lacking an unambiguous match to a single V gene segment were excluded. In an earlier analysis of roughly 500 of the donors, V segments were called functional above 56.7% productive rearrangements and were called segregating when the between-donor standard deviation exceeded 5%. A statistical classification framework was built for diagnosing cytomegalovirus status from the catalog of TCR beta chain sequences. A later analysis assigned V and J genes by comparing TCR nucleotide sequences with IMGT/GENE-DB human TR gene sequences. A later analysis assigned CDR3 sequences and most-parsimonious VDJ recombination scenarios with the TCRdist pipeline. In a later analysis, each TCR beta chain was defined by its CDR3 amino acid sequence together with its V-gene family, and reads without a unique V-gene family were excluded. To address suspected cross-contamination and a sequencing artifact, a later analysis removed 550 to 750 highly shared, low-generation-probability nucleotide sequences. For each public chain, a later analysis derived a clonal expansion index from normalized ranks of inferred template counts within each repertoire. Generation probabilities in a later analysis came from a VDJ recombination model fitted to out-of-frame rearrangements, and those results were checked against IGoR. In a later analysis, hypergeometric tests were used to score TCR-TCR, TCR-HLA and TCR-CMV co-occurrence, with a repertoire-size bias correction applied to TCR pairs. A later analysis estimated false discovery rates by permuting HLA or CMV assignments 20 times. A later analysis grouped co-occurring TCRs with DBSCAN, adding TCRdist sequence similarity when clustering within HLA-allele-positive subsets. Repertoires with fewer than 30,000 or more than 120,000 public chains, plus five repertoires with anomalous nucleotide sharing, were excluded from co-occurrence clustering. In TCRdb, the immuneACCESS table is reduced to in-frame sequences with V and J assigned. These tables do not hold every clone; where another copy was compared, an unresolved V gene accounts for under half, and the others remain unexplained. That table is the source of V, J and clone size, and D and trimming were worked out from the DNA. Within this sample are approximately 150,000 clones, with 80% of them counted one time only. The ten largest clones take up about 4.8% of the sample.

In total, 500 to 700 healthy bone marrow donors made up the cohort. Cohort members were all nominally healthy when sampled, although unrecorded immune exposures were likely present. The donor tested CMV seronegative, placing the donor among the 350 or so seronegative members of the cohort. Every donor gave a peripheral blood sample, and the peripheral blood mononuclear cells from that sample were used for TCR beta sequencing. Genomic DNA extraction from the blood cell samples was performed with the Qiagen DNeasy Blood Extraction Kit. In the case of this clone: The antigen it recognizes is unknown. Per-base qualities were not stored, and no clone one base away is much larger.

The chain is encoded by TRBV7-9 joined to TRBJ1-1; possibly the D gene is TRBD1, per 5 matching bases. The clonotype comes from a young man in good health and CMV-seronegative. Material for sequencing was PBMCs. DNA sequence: TGTGCCAGCAGCCCCCTCAGGGAAAACACTGAAGCTTTCTTT. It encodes CASSPLRENTEAFF.